Below, 8 T cell receptor beta chains from the same sample are listed, as sequenced in a study of blood T cell repertoires in COVID-19 (dated by TCRdb to the early 2020s). Receptor amplification or capture employed the immunoSEQ multiplex PCR assay. TCRdb retrieved this table from immuneACCESS and kept in-frame rearrangements only. Not all clones are present; in checked studies, unresolved V genes account for under half, and no reason is known for the remainder. This sample is represented by approximately 350,000 clones; 80% to 90% of them were singletons. Clones ranked in the top ten supply 0.95% to 1.1% of the sample. The sequencing input was PBMCs or T cells enriched from blood (not recorded which). These receptors originate from a man between 18 and 29 years old who had recovered from COVID-19.

This chain links TRBV28 with TRBJ1-1, with unresolved D. Deletions cut 6 bases from V and 0 bases from J, with 8 bases between. This CDR3 is built from 13 residues. Germline V CDR1 and CDR2: MDHEN, SYDVKM. As DNA, the CDR3 is TGTGCCAGCAGAAAAACGGTGAACACTGAAGCTTTCTTT. It translates to CASRKTVNTEAFF.

The chain joins TRBV6-5 to TRBJ2-7; TRBD2 matches 8 bases. Trimming at V came to 6 bases and at J to 4 bases, leaving 11 bases not matched to a gene. The germline CDR1 and CDR2 sequences are MNHEY and SVGAGI. This CDR3 comprises 15 residues. CDR3: CASRPRGAGVYEQYF. In nucleotides, the CDR3 is TGTGCCAGCAGACCCCGAGGAGCGGGGGTATACGAGCAGTACTTC.

The chain is built from TRBV19 and TRBJ2-1, with 8 bases identical to TRBD2. This CDR3 is built from 15 residues. Trimming took 4 bases from V and 9 from J; bases not matched to a gene: 11. The germline gives CDR1 LNHDA, CDR2 SQIVND (reference sequence). The CDR3 nucleotides read TGTGCCAGTAGTACCCGGACTAGCTTGGAGGGTGAGCAGTTCTTC. It encodes CASSTRTSLEGEQFF.

The J gene is TRBJ1-1, the V gene TRBV7-9; D is perhaps TRBD1 (5 bases). Trimming left V 5 bases short and J 5 bases short, with 15 bases between. CDR1 is SEHNR and CDR2 is FQNEAQ in the germline V gene (reference sequence). The CDR3 runs to 14 residues. CDR3 sequence reads: CASSLPWGRTEAFF. CDR3 DNA: TGTGCCAGCAGCCTCCCCTGGGGGAGGACTGAAGCTTTCTTT.

V is TRBV7-9 and J is TRBJ2-4; 7 bases map to TRBD1. The V gene end was trimmed by 5 bases and the J gene end by 9 bases; junction bases not matched to a gene: 16. Per germline, CDR1 SEHNR and CDR2 FQNEAQ (reference sequence). There are 16 residues in the CDR3. CDR3 bases: TGTGCCAGCAGCCCCCGGGACAGTGTCGGGATTCGCATTCAGTACTTC. Translation: CASSPRDSVGIRIQYF.

The CDR3 sequence: CASRRAGSYNEQFF. CDR3 DNA: TGTGCCAGTAGGCGGGCGGGGTCCTACAATGAGCAGTTCTTC. The chain combines TRBV19 with TRBJ2-1; possibly TRBD2 for D (6 bases). This CDR3 contains 14 residues. Trimming removed 6 bases at V and 1 base at J, with 10 bases between. Germline V gives CDR1 LNHDA, CDR2 SQIVND (reference sequence).

This clone was recorded only once. The rearrangement links TRBV6-2 or TRBV6-3 to TRBJ2-3; D unresolved. This CDR3 is built from 14 residues. Germline V gives CDR1 MNHEY, CDR2 SVGEGT. Trimming left V 6 bases short and J 0 bases short, with 10 bases between. The CDR3 loop reads CASSRSLSTDTQYF. As DNA, the CDR3 is TGTGCCAGCAGCCGATCACTCAGCACAGATACGCAGTATTTT.

The chain links TRBV6-5 to TRBJ2-1; tentatively, D is TRBD2 (6 bases). The V and J ends lost 8 bases and 4 bases respectively, with 12 bases between them. The CDR3 sequence is 13 residues long. Per the germline V gene, CDR1 is MNHEY and CDR2 is SVGAGI. The CDR3 nucleotides read TGTGCCAGCGGAGGGGACCGTTACAATGAGCAGTTCTTC. Translated, it gives CASGGDRYNEQFF.